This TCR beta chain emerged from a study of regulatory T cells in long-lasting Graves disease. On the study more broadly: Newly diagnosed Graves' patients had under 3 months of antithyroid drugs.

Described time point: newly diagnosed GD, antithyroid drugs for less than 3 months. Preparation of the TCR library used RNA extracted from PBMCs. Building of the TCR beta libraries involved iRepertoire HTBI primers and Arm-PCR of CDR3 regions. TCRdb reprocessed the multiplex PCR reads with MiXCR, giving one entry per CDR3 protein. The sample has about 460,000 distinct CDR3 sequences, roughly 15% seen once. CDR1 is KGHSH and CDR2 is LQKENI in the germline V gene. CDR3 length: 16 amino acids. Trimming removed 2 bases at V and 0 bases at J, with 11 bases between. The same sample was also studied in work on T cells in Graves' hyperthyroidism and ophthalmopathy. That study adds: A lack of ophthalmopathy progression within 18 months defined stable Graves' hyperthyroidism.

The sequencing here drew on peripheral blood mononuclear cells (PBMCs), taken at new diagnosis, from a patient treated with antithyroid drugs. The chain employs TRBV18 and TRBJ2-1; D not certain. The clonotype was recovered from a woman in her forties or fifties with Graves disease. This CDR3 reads CASSPMDVNSYNEQFF. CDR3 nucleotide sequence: TGTGCCAGCTCACCAATGGACGTTAACTCCTACAATGAGCAGTTCTTC.